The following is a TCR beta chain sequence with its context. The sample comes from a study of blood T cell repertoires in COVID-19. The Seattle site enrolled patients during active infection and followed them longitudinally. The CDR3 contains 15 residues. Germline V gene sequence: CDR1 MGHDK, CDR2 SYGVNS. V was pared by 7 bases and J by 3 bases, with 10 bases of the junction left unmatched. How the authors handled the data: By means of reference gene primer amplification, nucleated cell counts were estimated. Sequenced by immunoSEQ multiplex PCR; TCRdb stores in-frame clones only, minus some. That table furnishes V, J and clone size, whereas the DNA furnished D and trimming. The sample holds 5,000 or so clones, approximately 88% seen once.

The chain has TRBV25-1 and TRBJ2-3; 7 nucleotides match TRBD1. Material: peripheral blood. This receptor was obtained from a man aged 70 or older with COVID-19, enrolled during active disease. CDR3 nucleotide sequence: TGTGCCAGCAATCTAGGGGGCGTAGGGACAGATACGCAGTATTTT. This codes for CASNLGGVGTDTQYF.